The clone carrying this T cell receptor (beta chain) occurred a few times. Per the germline V gene, CDR1 is SGHAT and CDR2 is FQNNGV. The CDR3 is 15 amino acids. V lost 5 bases and J lost 7, with 17 bases in between. This sample was included in a study of blood T cell repertoires in COVID-19. The wider study: Acute and convalescent COVID-19 specimens originated in the United States, Italy and Spain.

Repertoires were generated with immunoSEQ multiplex PCR, while TCRdb's copy carries only in-frame clones and drops some. The sample has around 220,000 clones, around four fifths seen once. The sequence was obtained from a woman older than 75 with COVID-19, enrolled during active disease. The chain is built from TRBV11-2 and TRBJ1-4, with D possibly being TRBD1 (6 bases). Sequencing input: peripheral blood. This CDR3 is CASSPEGGRGEKLFF. The CDR3 DNA follows: TGTGCCAGCAGCCCCGAAGGGGGACGGGGTGAAAAACTGTTTTTT.